The entry that follows covers one TCR beta chain sequence. No antigen is known for it. Per-base quality was not reported, and no clone a single base away is much larger than it. The library was produced with the immunoSEQ multiplex PCR assay. A mixture of 60 forward primers for TCR Vbeta segments and 13 reverse primers for TCR Jbeta segments was used in the multiplex PCR. A multiplex PCR assay on genomic DNA amplified the CDR3 region of rearranged TCR beta genes. Amplified TCR beta libraries were sequenced as 87-base-pair reads on the Illumina HiSeq System. The original pipeline was this. A later analysis counted about 80 million unique TCR beta chains across the 666 repertoires, and around 9.9 million of these chains were shared by at least two donors. Raw reads were error-corrected and collapsed into unique sequences by a nearest-neighbor algorithm in which closely related sequences were merged to remove PCR and sequencing errors. Alignment of CDR3 sequences to IMGT reference sequences was used to assign V, D and J gene segments. Each retained sequence needed at least a six-nucleotide match to both a V gene segment and a J gene segment. Rearrangements were called productive when the CDR3 lacked stop codons and stayed in frame with V and J; all others were non-productive. CDR3 was defined by IMGT convention, running from the second conserved V-encoded cysteine to the conserved J-encoded phenylalanine. The earlier analysis of around 640 of the donors excluded sequences that lacked an unambiguous match to a single V gene segment. In an earlier analysis of some 590 of the donors, V segments were called functional above 56.7% productive rearrangements and were called segregating when the between-donor standard deviation exceeded 5%. To diagnose cytomegalovirus status from the catalog of TCR beta chain sequences, a statistical classification framework was built. A later analysis assigned V and J genes by comparing TCR nucleotide sequences with IMGT/GENE-DB human TR gene sequences. A later analysis assigned CDR3 sequences and most-parsimonious VDJ recombination scenarios with the TCRdist pipeline. In a later analysis, every TCR beta chain was defined by the combination of its CDR3 amino acid sequence and its V-gene family, and reads without a unique V-gene family were dropped. As a way to deal with suspected cross-contamination and a sequencing artifact, a later analysis dropped 592 nucleotide sequences that were highly shared and had low generation probability. In a later analysis, a clonal expansion index for each public chain was calculated from normalized within-repertoire ranks of inferred template counts. A later analysis computed generation probabilities with a VDJ recombination model fitted to out-of-frame rearrangements, and checked the results against IGoR. A later analysis scored TCR-TCR, TCR-HLA and TCR-CMV co-occurrence with hypergeometric tests, applying a repertoire-size bias correction to TCR pairs. In a later analysis, false discovery rates were estimated by permuting HLA or CMV assignments 20 times. In a later analysis, co-occurring TCRs were grouped using DBSCAN, with TCRdist sequence similarity added in when clustering inside HLA-allele-positive subsets. Repertoires with fewer than 30,000 or more than 120,000 public chains were left out of co-occurrence clustering, as were five repertoires with anomalous nucleotide sharing. TCRdb re-hosts the immuneACCESS table, in-frame sequences only. Its copies lack some clones; in the studies checked, an unresolved V gene accounts for under half of them, and the cause for the rest is not known. The V and J calls and clone size were taken over from that table, and D and trimming were inferred from the DNA. Recorded for this sample are 130,000 to 150,000 clones; approximately 9% of them occurred a single time. The top ten clonotypes cover approximately 1.8% of the sample.

The sample originates from a study of cytomegalovirus exposure and HLA in healthy donors (dated by TCRdb to about 2017). With respect to the entire study: In an earlier analysis of around 540 of the donors, roughly 300 Gb of sequence data and 117 million unique TCR beta sequences from roughly 190 million T cells were reported. Approximately 300 gigabases of sequencing data and tens of millions of unique TCR sequences made up an early release that covered approximately 650 HLA-typed donors. Of the 398 genotyped donors, approximately 80% fell in the genetic ancestry cluster associated with self-reported Caucasian donors. The study aimed to test whether signatures of past pathogen exposure could be identified by cataloging public T cell receptors. The T cell repertoires of some 670 subjects were profiled by immunosequencing and related to cytomegalovirus serostatus. Besides the first cohort of approximately 710 subjects, a separate validation cohort made up of roughly 130 different subjects was used. High-throughput TCR immunosequencing, statistical association of individual TCRs with disease status, and machine learning were combined to predict cytomegalovirus infection status. A later analysis re-analyzed previously published TCR beta repertoires from 660 or so donors and added high-resolution HLA genotyping to study TCR occurrence patterns. The later analysis used no new phenotypic data to find candidate immune exposures, relying instead on TCR beta sequences and their occurrence across donors. In an earlier analysis of about 590 of the donors, high-throughput TCR beta sequencing was used to judge whether each TCR beta V gene segment behaved as functional or pseudogenic. Donor age, sex, ethnicity and CMV serostatus were compiled alongside the repertoire data. In a later genetic analysis, genome-wide SNP genotypes for about three fifths of the roughly 670 donors were used, and that subset was treated as a discovery cohort. All discovery cohort repertoires had been generated using a single sequencing platform. Class I and class II HLA loci were covered by the typing at four-digit resolution. The number of typed donors differed by locus: 629-630 for A, B, C, DRB1 and DQB1; 500 to 550 for DQA1; 606 for DPA1; and about 450 for DPB1. A few DR-DQ haplotypes were handled as single units for association and clustering because linkage in the cohort was strong. Across some 400 genotyped donors of the cohort, an average of about 220,000 unique TCR beta nucleotide sequences per donor were sequenced, and roughly a sixth of those sequences were non-productive.

In total, roughly 710 healthy bone marrow donors made up the cohort. All cohort members were sampled while nominally healthy, although unrecorded immune exposures were likely present. The donor tested CMV seronegative and was one of the 352 seronegative cohort members. Each donor provided a peripheral blood sample, and peripheral blood mononuclear cells were used for TCR beta sequencing. Genomic DNA was extracted from the blood cell samples with the Qiagen DNeasy Blood Extraction Kit. Here is what the overall study found, with its caveats: HLA typing was unavailable for some donors at each locus, so association tests used only the typed subset. Roughly uniform sequencing depth across donors was assumed in presence/absence analyses, although this assumption may not hold. Cytomegalovirus status was reported to be diagnosed by the classifier with high specificity and sensitivity in both the original and validation cohorts. At a false discovery rate of 0.05, a later analysis linked 16,000 or so TCR beta sequences to specific HLA alleles. The authors suggested that the approach could potentially be generalized to other disease states and immunological phenotypes. A cluster of highly shared sequence variants was judged likely to represent a technical artifact of the sequencing pipeline. Some 16 rarely observed V segments, including chromosome 9 orphons, were excluded from the earlier analysis of just under 600 of the donors because counts were too low. A further reported finding was that TCR beta sequences accurately predicted the HLA-A and HLA-B alleles for most subjects in the first cohort. A total of fewer than 200 TCR beta chains were listed by the study as associated with cytomegalovirus. A later analysis found that TCR association rates varied across HLA loci, with DRB1 alleles showing the most associated TCRs and HLA-C alleles the fewest. When HLA alleles, especially DR and DQ, strongly co-occurred, attributing TCR associations to individual alleles was difficult. Most CMV-associated TCR beta chains appeared to be HLA-restricted in a later analysis, and the HLA associations seemed to be driven largely by CMV exposure. Linkage disequilibrium might explain the correlated functional status among segregating V segments, but an unknown experimental factor could not be excluded. In vitro tests confirmed that a few of the cytomegalovirus-associated TCR beta chains recognize cytomegalovirus antigens. In a later genetic analysis, fewer N-insertions in productive TCRs were reported among donors in an Asian-associated ancestry cluster than the approximately 630-donor mean. Compared with equally common non-associated chains, HLA-associated TCR beta chains in a later analysis were more clonally expanded and had lower generation probabilities. For the cohort, immune exposure information was limited to CMV serostatus. An earlier analysis of 587 of the donors showed that most TCR beta V segments appeared in productive rearrangements either about 90% or about 30% of the time, which broadly matched IMGT annotations. In a later analysis, several top co-occurrence clusters were reported to appear linked to parvovirus B19, influenza, CMV and Epstein-Barr virus. Most TCR sequences were observed very rarely across donors, whereas some public TCRs were present in many individuals. In this cohort, only TCR beta chains were sequenced, and detectable features were limited by the absence of alpha or paired-chain data. In a later genetic analysis, a missense DCLRE1C variant was associated with V-gene and J-gene trimming of TCR beta chains, and the association was replicated in an independent cohort.

This sequence originates from a male donor in good health and CMV-seronegative. Sequencing was carried out using PBMCs.

CDR3 sequence: CASSLAGPVNSPLHF. The DNA sequence follows: TGTGCCAGCAGCTTAGCTGGGCCAGTAAATTCACCCCTCCACTTT. The chain is made from TRBV7-2 and TRBJ1-6; the D gene identity is not certain. V and J are truncated by 0 bases and 7 bases respectively, leaving an intervening sequence of 10 bases. The CDR3 measures 15 amino acids from cysteine to phenylalanine. Only the CDR3 part of the read is kept: 45 bases, read in frame from the first base. The germline V gene encodes CDR1 SGHTA and CDR2 FQGNSA.